The clone carrying this TCR beta chain is a singleton in its sample. A read error may explain this, as a much larger clone is one base away. Since no conserved phenylalanine or tryptophan closes the CDR3, a read error is the likely cause. The lymph nodes were axillary draining lymph nodes from breast cancer patients. These data originate in a study of breast tumors, draining lymph nodes, adjacent tissues. Deletions cut 1 base from V and 4 bases from J, with 9 bases between. Germline V gene lookup returns CDR1 SGHTA and CDR2 FQGNSA. This CDR3 contains 14 residues. TCRdb reanalysed the multiplex PCR reads using MiXCR and keeps one entry per CDR3 protein. Found here are roughly 220,000 distinct CDR3 sequences, less than 40% of them singletons; the top ten hold approximately 3.5%.

V is TRBV7-2 and J is TRBJ2-3; perhaps D is TRBD1 or TRBD2 (6 bases each). The receptor was derived from a female donor with breast cancer. Some clones in this sample may be carry-over from other donors' samples. Sequencing was done on a sample of axillary lymph node tissue. The CDR3 DNA is TGTGCCAGCAGCTTAGTAGGGGGGCCAGATACGCAGTATCTT. The encoded protein is CASSLVGGPDTQYL.